The clone carrying this T cell receptor (beta chain) has a count of ten or more. Its target is unknown. This sample is drawn from a study of T-cell reconstitution after alpha-beta-depleted transplantation in children. The CDR3 consists of 14 residues. Germline values: CDR1 SGHTA, CDR2 FQGTGA. Trimming removed 5 bases at V and 6 bases at J, with 14 bases between. This sample's TCRbeta library carried unique molecular identifier barcodes. TCRdb passed the PCR reads through MiXCR, listing each CDR3 protein once. The sample includes 250,000 to 300,000 distinct CDR3 sequences, about 7.3% of them seen just once. Study-wide points: The authors attributed T-cell counts and diversity one year after transplant mostly to newly produced T cells. Surviving thymic progenitors and recipient T cells were the source of high TCRbeta diversity at day 60 in some patients. Approximately two months post-transplant, alpha-beta T cells reportedly originated from several hundred expanded graft clones.

The V call is TRBV7-3, the J call TRBJ1-5; D not certain. This clonotype was sampled from a female patient between 2 and 15 years old who had a stem cell transplant for Fanconi anemia, so the T cells may come from the graft donor. Sequenced here: peripheral blood, sampled 360 days after TCRalphabeta/CD19-depleted stem cell transplant. CDR3 bases: TGTGCCAGCAGCCCAGAGTTTATGAGTCAGCCCCAGCATTTT. Its protein product is CASSPEFMSQPQHF. Filled out from reference TRBV7-3 and TRBJ1-5, the complete variable domain reads GAGVSQTPSNKVTEKGKYVELRCDPISGHTALYWYRQSLGQGPEFLIYFQGTGAADDSGLPNDRFFAVRPEGSVSTLKIQRTERGDSAVYLCASSPEFMSQPQHFGDGTRLSIL.